This TCR beta chain was captured by sequencing in a study of T cell responses to AZD1222 COVID-19 vaccine. The CDR3 extends over 18 amino acids. Germline values: CDR1 SGHRS, CDR2 YFSETQ. Trimming shortened V by 4 bases and J by 1 base, and 23 bases separated the two germline ends. This table comes from immunoSEQ multiplex PCR, and its TCRdb copy is limited to in-frame clones, with some not included. This sample has about 140,000 clones, with about 92% found just once. This chain joins TRBV5-1 and TRBJ1-1; a possible D gene is TRBD1 (6 bases). This receptor was obtained from an adult in good health. This specimen was peripheral blood, taken on day 0 of AZD1222 vaccination. CDR3 sequence reads: CASSTGGYSSRGNTEAFF. The CDR3 coding sequence is TGCGCCAGCAGCACGGGCGGTTACAGTTCCAGGGGGAACACTGAAGCTTTCTTT.